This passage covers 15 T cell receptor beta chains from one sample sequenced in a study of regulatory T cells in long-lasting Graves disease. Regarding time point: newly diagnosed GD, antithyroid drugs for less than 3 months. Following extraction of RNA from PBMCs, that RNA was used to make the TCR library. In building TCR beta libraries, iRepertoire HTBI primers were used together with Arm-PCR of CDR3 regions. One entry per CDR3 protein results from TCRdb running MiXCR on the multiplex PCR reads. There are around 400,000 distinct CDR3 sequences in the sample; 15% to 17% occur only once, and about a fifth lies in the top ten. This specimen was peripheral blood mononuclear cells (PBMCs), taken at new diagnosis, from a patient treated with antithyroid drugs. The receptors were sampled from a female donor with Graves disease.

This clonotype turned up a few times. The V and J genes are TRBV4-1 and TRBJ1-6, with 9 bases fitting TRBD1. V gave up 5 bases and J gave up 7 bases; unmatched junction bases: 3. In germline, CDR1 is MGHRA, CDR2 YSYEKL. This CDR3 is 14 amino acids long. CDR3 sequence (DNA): TGCGCCAGCAGCTATGGACAGGGGAATTCACCCCTCCACTTT. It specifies CASSYGQGNSPLHF.

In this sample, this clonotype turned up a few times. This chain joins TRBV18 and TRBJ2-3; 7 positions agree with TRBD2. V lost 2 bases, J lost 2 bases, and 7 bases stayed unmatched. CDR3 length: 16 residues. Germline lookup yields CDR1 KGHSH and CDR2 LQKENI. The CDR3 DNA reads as TGTGCCAGCTCACCATTGACGGGAGGAAACACAGATACGCAGTATTTT. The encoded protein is CASSPLTGGNTDTQYF. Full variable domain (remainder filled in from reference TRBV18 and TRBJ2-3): NAGVMQNPRHLVRRRGQEARLRCSPMKGHSHVYWYRQLPEEGLKFMVYLQKENIIDESGMPKERFSAEFPKEGPSILRIQQVVRGDSAAYFCASSPLTGGNTDTQYFGPGTRLTVL.

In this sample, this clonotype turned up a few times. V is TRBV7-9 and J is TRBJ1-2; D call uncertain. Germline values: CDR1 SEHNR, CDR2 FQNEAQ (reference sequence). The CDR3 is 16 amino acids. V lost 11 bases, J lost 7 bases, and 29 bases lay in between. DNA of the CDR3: TGTGCCGACGAGTACCTCTCCTGGCAACCACCCGTTGGCTACACCTTC. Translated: CADEYLSWQPPVGYTF.

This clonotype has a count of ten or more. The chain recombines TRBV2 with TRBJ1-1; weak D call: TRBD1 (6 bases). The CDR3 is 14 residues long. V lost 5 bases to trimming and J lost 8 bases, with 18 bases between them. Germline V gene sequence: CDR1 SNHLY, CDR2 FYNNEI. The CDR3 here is CASSTEGGRFEAFF. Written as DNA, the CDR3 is TGTGCCAGCAGTACAGAGGGGGGTCGCTTCGAAGCTTTCTTT.

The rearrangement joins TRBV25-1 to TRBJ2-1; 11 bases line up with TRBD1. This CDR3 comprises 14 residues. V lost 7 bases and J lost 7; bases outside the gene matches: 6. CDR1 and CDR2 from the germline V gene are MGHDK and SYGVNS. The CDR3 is CASNPGQGVNEQFF. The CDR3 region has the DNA TGTGCCAGCAATCCGGGACAGGGGGTAAATGAGCAGTTCTTC.

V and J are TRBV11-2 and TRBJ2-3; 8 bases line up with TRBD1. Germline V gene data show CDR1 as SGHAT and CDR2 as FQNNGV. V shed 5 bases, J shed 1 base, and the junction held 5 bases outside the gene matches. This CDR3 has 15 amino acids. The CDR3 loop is CASSPQGAGTDTQYF. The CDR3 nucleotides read TGTGCCAGCAGCCCCCAGGGGGCGGGCACAGATACGCAGTATTTT.

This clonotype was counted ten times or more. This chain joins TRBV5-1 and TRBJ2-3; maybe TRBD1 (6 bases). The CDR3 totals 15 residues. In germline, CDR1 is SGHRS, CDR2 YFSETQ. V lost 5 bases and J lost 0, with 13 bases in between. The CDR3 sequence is CASRNDRLSTDTQYF. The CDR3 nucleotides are TGCGCCAGCAGGAACGACAGGCTTAGCACAGATACGCAGTATTTT.

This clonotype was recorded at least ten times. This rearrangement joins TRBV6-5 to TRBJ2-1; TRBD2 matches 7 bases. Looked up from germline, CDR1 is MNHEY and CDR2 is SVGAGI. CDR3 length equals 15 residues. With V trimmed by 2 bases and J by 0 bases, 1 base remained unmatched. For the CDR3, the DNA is TGTGCCAGCAGTTACGGCGGGAGCTCCTACAATGAGCAGTTCTTC. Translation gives CASSYGGSSYNEQFF.

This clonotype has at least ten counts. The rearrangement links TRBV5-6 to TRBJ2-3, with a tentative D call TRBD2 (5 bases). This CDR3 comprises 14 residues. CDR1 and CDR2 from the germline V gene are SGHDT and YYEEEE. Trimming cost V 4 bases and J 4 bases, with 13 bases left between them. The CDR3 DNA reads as TGTGCCAGCAGCCACGGACTGGGTCCAGATACGCAGTATTTT. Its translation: CASSHGLGPDTQYF.

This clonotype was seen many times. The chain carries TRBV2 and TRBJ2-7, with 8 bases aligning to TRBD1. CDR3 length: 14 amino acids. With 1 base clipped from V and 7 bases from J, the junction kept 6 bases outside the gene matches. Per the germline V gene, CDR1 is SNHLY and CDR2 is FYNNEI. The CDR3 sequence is CASSEGDRSGEQYF. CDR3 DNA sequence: TGTGCCAGCAGTGAAGGGGACAGGTCGGGGGAGCAGTACTTC.

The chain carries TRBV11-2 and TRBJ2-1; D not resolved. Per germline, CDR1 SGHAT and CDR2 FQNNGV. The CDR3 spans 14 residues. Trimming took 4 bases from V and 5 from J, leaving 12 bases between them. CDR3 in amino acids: CASSYTVNNNEQFF. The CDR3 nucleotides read TGTGCCAGCAGCTACACAGTAAATAACAATGAGCAGTTCTTC.

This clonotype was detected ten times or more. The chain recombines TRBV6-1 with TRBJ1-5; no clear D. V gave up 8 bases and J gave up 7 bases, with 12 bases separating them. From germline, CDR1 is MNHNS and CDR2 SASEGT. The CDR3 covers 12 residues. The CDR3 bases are TGTGCCAGCGCCTCGATAGGGCAGCCCCAGCATTTT. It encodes CASASIGQPQHF.

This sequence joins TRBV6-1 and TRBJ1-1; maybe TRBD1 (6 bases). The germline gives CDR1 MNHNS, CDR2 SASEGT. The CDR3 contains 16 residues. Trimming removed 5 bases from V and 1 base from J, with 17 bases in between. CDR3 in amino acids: CASSPFLGQRNTEAFF. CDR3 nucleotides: TGTGCCAGCAGTCCTTTCTTGGGACAAAGGAACACTGAAGCTTTCTTT.

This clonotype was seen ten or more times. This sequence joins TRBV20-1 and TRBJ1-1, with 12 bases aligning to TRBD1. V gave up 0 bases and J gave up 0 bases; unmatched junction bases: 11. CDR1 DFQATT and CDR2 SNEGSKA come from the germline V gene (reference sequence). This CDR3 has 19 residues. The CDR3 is CSARDTGQGAPRMNTEAFF. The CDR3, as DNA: TGCAGTGCTAGAGATACGGGACAGGGGGCCCCGCGCATGAACACTGAAGCTTTCTTT.

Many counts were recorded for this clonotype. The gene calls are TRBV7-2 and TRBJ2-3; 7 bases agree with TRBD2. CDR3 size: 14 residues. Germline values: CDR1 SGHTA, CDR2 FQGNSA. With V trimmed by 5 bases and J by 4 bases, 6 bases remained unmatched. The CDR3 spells CASSLMGGADTQYF. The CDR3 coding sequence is TGTGCCAGCAGCCTGATGGGGGGGGCAGATACGCAGTATTTT.